Following are 19 T cell receptor beta chains from one sample sequenced in a study of cytomegalovirus exposure and HLA in healthy donors. Primers included in the PCR were 60 Vbeta and 13 Jbeta primers. The method was immunoSEQ multiplex PCR; TCRdb's version includes in-frame clones alone and lacks a portion of them. The sample yields 150,000 to 200,000 clones, about 90% seen once. The sequencing input was PBMCs. Receptors originate from a girl in the first two years of life in good health and CMV-seronegative.

As regards this clone: Other DNA sequences within the sample encode an identical CDR3. The DNA of the CDR3 is TGTGCCAGCAGCCAGGGAGACCAGCCCCAGCATTTT. Its protein product is CASSQGDQPQHF. The V gene is TRBV4-2, the J gene TRBJ1-5, with D unclear. The CDR3 loop spans 12 amino acids. Germline V CDR1 and CDR2: LGHNA, YNFKEQ. Trimming took 3 bases from V and 7 from J, leaving 7 bases between them.

The chain has TRBV11-2 and TRBJ1-5; no clear D. Germline V gene data show CDR1 as SGHAT and CDR2 as FQNNGV. CDR3 length equals 13 residues. Deletions cut 1 base from V and 5 bases from J, with 6 bases between. The CDR3 reads CASSLGNYQPQHF. CDR3 sequence (DNA): TGTGCCAGCAGCTTAGGAAACTATCAGCCCCAGCATTTT.

The chain is built from TRBV6-5 and TRBJ1-2; D is undetermined. Trimming removed 3 bases at V and 4 bases at J, with 12 bases between. Germline values: CDR1 MNHEY, CDR2 SVGAGI. CDR3 length: 14 amino acids. CDR3 residues: CASSYSTDLYGYTF. CDR3 coding DNA: TGTGCCAGCAGTTATTCCACAGACCTCTATGGCTACACCTTC.

The V and J genes are TRBV30 and TRBJ2-3, with 10 nucleotides matching TRBD2. The junction had 16 bases not matched to a gene; V was cut back by 1 base and J by 0 bases. CDR3 length: 20 amino acids. The germline V gene has CDR1 GTSNPN and CDR2 SVGIG (reference sequence). The CDR3 DNA reads as TGTGCCTGGAGTGAAATAGCGGGGGGATTTCTACACTCTAGCACAGATACGCAGTATTTT. Translating it yields CAWSEIAGGFLHSSTDTQYF.

This chain joins TRBV18 and TRBJ1-5; D not resolved. The V end was cut by 3 bases, the J end by 5 bases, with 8 bases between. The CDR3 is 13 amino acids. CDR1 and CDR2 (germline): KGHSH, LQKENI. The CDR3 DNA is TGTGCCAGCTCACCCCGGGGAGATCAGCCCCAGCATTTT. It encodes CASSPRGDQPQHF.

V usage is TRBV10-3 and J usage is TRBJ1-1; D is perhaps TRBD1 (5 bases). Germline-derived CDR1 and CDR2 are ENHRY and SYGVKD. The CDR3 is made up of 13 amino acids. V gave up 3 bases and J gave up 1 base, with 6 bases separating them. CDR3 bases: TGTGCCATCAGTGACCAGGGGAACACTGAAGCTTTCTTT. The encoded protein is CAISDQGNTEAFF.

The chain is built from TRBV5-1 and TRBJ2-3; D might be TRBD1 (7 bases). The CDR3 consists of 16 residues. Trimming cost V 4 bases and J 6 bases, with 21 bases left between them. Germline CDR1 is SGHRS and CDR2 is YFSETQ. Here the CDR3 DNA reads TGCGCCAGCAGCACTACTGCAGGGGGGAATGGGGATACGCAGTATTTT. As protein: CASSTTAGGNGDTQYF.

This clone turned up a few times. The genes are TRBV5-6 and TRBJ2-7; TRBD1 matches 9 bases. The CDR3 consists of 14 residues. Looked up from germline, CDR1 is SGHDT and CDR2 is YYEEEE. V shed 5 bases and J 2 bases; nucleotides not matched to a gene: 5. The DNA of the CDR3 is TGTGCCAGCAGATATCGGACAGGGGCCTACGAGCAGTACTTC. It encodes CASRYRTGAYEQYF.

The chain uses TRBV5-1 and TRBJ2-1; 12 bases agree with TRBD2. CDR1 is SGHRS and CDR2 is YFSETQ in the germline V gene. The CDR3 consists of 15 residues. Trimming at V came to 2 bases and at J to 6 bases, leaving 3 bases not matched to a gene. CDR3 sequence reads: CASSFGLAGTNEQFF. CDR3 DNA sequence: TGCGCCAGCAGCTTCGGACTAGCGGGGACCAATGAGCAGTTCTTC. The whole variable domain, remainder taken from reference TRBV5-1 and TRBJ2-1, is KAGVTQTPRYLIKTRGQQVTLSCSPISGHRSVSWYQQTPGQGLQFLFEYFSETQRNKGNFPGRFSGRQFSNSRSEMNVSTLELGDSALYLCASSFGLAGTNEQFFGPGTRLTVL.

This rearrangement joins TRBV10-3 to TRBJ2-7; D gene ambiguous. The CDR3 loop spans 15 amino acids. Per germline, CDR1 ENHRY and CDR2 SYGVKD. V was pared by 3 bases and J by 6 bases, with 18 bases between. In DNA, the CDR3 is TGTGCCATCAGTGATAGTCGCGGTCCTCCCCGCGAGCAGTACTTC. Translating gives CAISDSRGPPREQYF.

The V gene is TRBV4-1, the J gene TRBJ2-5; 9 bases are a match to TRBD1. The end of the DNA is better explained by TRBJ2-7, so the J call may be wrong. The CDR3 loop spans 15 amino acids. Germline CDR1 reads MGHRA; CDR2 reads YSYEKL. CDR3 amino acids: CASSQEVTGGYEQYF. The DNA for the CDR3 is TGCGCCAGCAGCCAAGAAGTGACAGGGGGCTACGAGCAGTACTTC.

The chain uses TRBV30 and TRBJ1-2; tentatively, D is TRBD1 (5 bases). The germline CDR1 and CDR2 sequences are GTSNPN and SVGIG (reference sequence). Trimming took 4 bases from V and 2 from J, leaving 8 bases between them. The CDR3 totals 12 residues. The CDR3 spells CAWTGGNYGYTF. In nucleotides, the CDR3 is TGTGCCTGGACCGGGGGGAACTATGGCTACACCTTC.

The CDR3 sequence is CASSLRANTGELFF. DNA for the CDR3: TGTGCCAGCAGTTTACGTGCGAACACCGGGGAGCTGTTTTTT. The rearrangement links TRBV27 to TRBJ2-2, with no clear D. Between the trimmed V and J ends, which lost 2 bases and 0 bases, there was a span of 4 bases. Germline V gene sequence: CDR1 MNHEY, CDR2 SMNVEV (reference sequence). This CDR3 region has 14 residues.

This clone was observed once. The chain recombines TRBV11-1 with TRBJ2-7, with 10 bases lining up with TRBD2. The CDR3 totals 14 residues. Germline CDR1 reads SGHAT; CDR2 reads FQDESV (reference sequence). With 3 bases clipped from V and 5 bases from J, the junction kept 4 bases outside the gene matches. CDR3 sequence (DNA): TGTGCCAGCAGCTTTCTAGCGGGAGTGGACGAGCAGTACTTC. This codes for CASSFLAGVDEQYF.

This clone was observed once. In DNA, the CDR3 is TGCGCCAGCAGCCACGCCAGGGGAAACAATGAGCAGTTCTTC. Translated, it gives CASSHARGNNEQFF. The rearrangement uses TRBV4-1 and TRBJ2-1; a weak D match, TRBD1 (6 bases). Germline CDR1 and CDR2: MGHRA and YSYEKL. Between the trimmed V and J ends, which lost 3 bases and 5 bases, there was a span of 11 bases. The CDR3 spans 14 residues.

V usage is TRBV4-3 and J usage is TRBJ2-3; D is unclear. The V and J ends lost 0 bases and 0 bases respectively, with 10 bases between them. CDR3 size: 16 residues. From germline, CDR1 is LGHNA and CDR2 YSLEER. The CDR3: CASSQDLGRSTDTQYF. CDR3 coding DNA: TGCGCCAGCAGCCAAGATCTCGGCAGGAGCACAGATACGCAGTATTTT.

The genes are TRBV7-2 and TRBJ2-5, with D tentatively TRBD1 (6 bases). The CDR3 has 13 residues. Trimming left V 7 bases short and J 5 bases short, with 14 bases between. The germline CDR1 and CDR2 sequences are SGHTA and FQGNSA. The CDR3 loop reads CASTVRGAETQYF. DNA of the CDR3: TGTGCCAGCACGGTCAGGGGTGCGGAGACCCAGTACTTC.

V is TRBV4-1 and J is TRBJ2-5; 12 nucleotides align to TRBD1. There are 19 residues in the CDR3. Germline V lookup: CDR1 MGHRA, CDR2 YSYEKL. V shed 1 base, J shed 1 base, and the junction held 10 bases outside the gene matches. The CDR3 sequence is CASSQVGTGGDLFQETQYF. The CDR3, as DNA: TGCGCCAGCAGCCAAGTGGGGACAGGGGGCGACCTATTCCAAGAGACCCAGTACTTC.

This clone was detected only a few times. The chain has TRBV5-1 and TRBJ2-3; TRBD1 matches 7 bases. The CDR3 has 15 residues. Germline V gene lookup returns CDR1 SGHRS and CDR2 YFSETQ. V was clipped by 0 bases and J by 2 bases; unmatched bases: 3. Here the CDR3 reads CASSLGGTDTDTQYF. In DNA, the CDR3 is TGCGCCAGCAGCTTGGGAGGGACAGACACAGATACGCAGTATTTT. Complete variable domain (other parts from reference TRBV5-1 and TRBJ2-3): KAGVTQTPRYLIKTRGQQVTLSCSPISGHRSVSWYQQTPGQGLQFLFEYFSETQRNKGNFPGRFSGRQFSNSRSEMNVSTLELGDSALYLCASSLGGTDTDTQYFGPGTRLTVL.